Shown below are 19 T cell receptor beta chains from a single sample sequenced in a study of regulatory T cells in long-lasting Graves disease (dated by TCRdb to about 2021). Taken with the paper, the label for time point translates to: newly diagnosed GD, antithyroid drugs for less than 3 months. RNA was extracted from PBMCs in TRIzol for both TCR sequencing and RNA sequencing. The library came from multiplex PCR. Sequencing relied on an Illumina HiSeq 4000. To build TCR beta libraries, CDR3 regions were amplified by Arm-PCR using iRepertoire HTBI primers. The public reads were reanalyzed by TCRdb: fastp trimming at Q25, MiXCR alignment, in-frame beta chains only. All rows with the same CDR3 protein become a single entry with the most common DNA and genes. A total of about 220,000 distinct CDR3 sequences appear in this sample, about 18% of them only once. Jointly, the top ten make up around 21% of the sample.

Sequenced here: peripheral blood mononuclear cells (PBMCs), sampled at new diagnosis, from a patient treated with antithyroid drugs. The source is a female donor with Graves disease.

The gene calls are TRBV7-9 and TRBJ2-1; D may match TRBD1 or TRBD2 (5 bases each). The length of the CDR3 is 12 residues. Germline V gene lookup returns CDR1 SEHNR and CDR2 FQNEAQ (reference sequence). The CDR3 DNA is TGTGCGCTTGGGGGCTCCTACAATGAGCAGTTCTTC. The encoded protein is CALGGSYNEQFF. Filled out from reference TRBV7-9 and TRBJ2-1, the complete variable domain reads DTGVSQNPRHKITKRGQNVTFRCDPISEHNRLYWYRQTLGQGPEFLTYFQNEAQLEKSRLLSDRFSAERPKGSFSTLEIQRTEQGDSAMYLCALGGSYNEQFFGPGTRLTVL.

This clonotype appeared many times. The V gene is TRBV12-3 or TRBV12-4, the J gene TRBJ2-2; D not resolved. The CDR3 is made up of 16 amino acids. Trimming left V 6 bases short and J 2 bases short, with 16 bases between. The CDR3 spells CASSRLLGPNTGELFF. CDR3 DNA sequence: TGTGCCAGCAGCAGACTCCTAGGACCTAACACCGGGGAGCTGTTTTTT.

This clonotype was counted many times. This chain connects TRBV12-3 or TRBV12-4 to TRBJ2-6, with TRBD1 as a possible D gene (6 bases). With 7 bases removed from V and 0 bases from J, the gap between germline ends came to 16 bases. This CDR3 comprises 17 residues. The CDR3: CASTQRGTISGANVLTF. Written as DNA, the CDR3 is TGTGCCAGCACCCAAAGAGGGACAATCTCTGGGGCCAACGTCCTGACTTTC.

The sample holds many counts of this clonotype. The chain joins TRBV20-1 to TRBJ2-7, with TRBD1 as a possible D gene (5 bases). Germline V gives CDR1 DFQATT, CDR2 SNEGSKA (reference sequence). Trimming left V 5 bases short and J 6 bases short, with 14 bases between. The CDR3 has 12 residues. In DNA, the CDR3 is TGCAGTGCTCGCAGGGATTTAGGCGAGCAGTACTTC. It translates to CSARRDLGEQYF.

This clonotype was counted between two and nine times. J is TRBJ1-5 and V is TRBV30; D may be TRBD1 (6 bases). Germline V gives CDR1 GTSNPN, CDR2 SVGIG (reference sequence). CDR3 size: 15 residues. The V gene lost 1 base and the J gene lost 0 bases, with 10 bases spanning the gap. The CDR3 sequence: CAWSAQGLSNQPQHF. The CDR3 bases are TGTGCCTGGAGTGCACAGGGACTTAGCAATCAGCCCCAGCATTTT.

This clonotype was counted ten times or more. The chain recombines TRBV6-2 or TRBV6-3 with TRBJ2-1, with D maybe TRBD1 (5 bases). V was cut by 0 bases and J by 7 bases, with 13 bases left in between. The germline gives CDR1 MNHEY, CDR2 SVGEGT. The CDR3 extends over 15 amino acids. The CDR3, as DNA: TGTGCCAGCAGTTACTCGCCCGGACAAACGAATGAGCAGTTCTTC. Translating it yields CASSYSPGQTNEQFF.

This clonotype occurred many times. V usage is TRBV10-3 and J usage is TRBJ2-1, with 10 bases identical to TRBD2. V lost 10 bases to trimming and J lost 6 bases; unmatched junction nucleotides: 18. The CDR3 is made up of 17 amino acids. CDR1 and CDR2 from the germline V gene are ENHRY and SYGVKD. In DNA form, the CDR3 reads TGTGCCACTACCGGACAGGGTAAGCGGGAGGGCCTCAATGAGCAGTTCTTC. It is translated as CATTGQGKREGLNEQFF.

This clonotype was recorded many times. The gene calls are TRBV28 and TRBJ2-3, with D perhaps TRBD2 (5 bases). Germline lookup yields CDR1 MDHEN and CDR2 SYDVKM. With 4 bases removed from V and 3 bases from J, the gap between germline ends came to 17 bases. CDR3 length equals 16 residues. The CDR3 protein is CASSSPRTGGTDTQYF. In nucleotides, the CDR3 is TGTGCCAGCAGTTCCCCCCGGACCGGCGGGACAGATACGCAGTATTTT. Together with reference TRBV28 and TRBJ2-3, the CDR3 gives the full variable domain: DVKVTQSSRYLVKRTGEKVFLECVQDMDHENMFWYRQDPGLGLRLIYFSYDVKMKEKGDIPEGYSVSREKKERFSLILESASTNQTSMYLCASSSPRTGGTDTQYFGPGTRLTVL.

This clonotype has more than one count but fewer than ten. A read error is possible here, since a much larger clone lies one base away. The rearrangement links TRBV10-3 to TRBJ2-3; the D gene is possibly TRBD2 (5 bases). Looked up from germline, CDR1 is ENHRY and CDR2 is SYGVKD. V lost 8 bases, J lost 6 bases, and 15 bases lay in between. This CDR3 region has 13 residues. The CDR3 here is CAIEEEAGDTQYF. The CDR3 DNA reads as TGTGCCATCGAGGAGGAGGCAGGCGATACGCAGTATTTT.

The sample holds many counts of this clonotype. The rearrangement uses TRBV25-1 and TRBJ2-2, with 11 bases aligning to TRBD2. This CDR3 has 20 residues. The junction had 14 bases not matched to a gene; V was cut back by 5 bases and J by 0 bases. Looked up from germline, CDR1 is MGHDK and CDR2 is SYGVNS. CDR3 protein: CASSSFSSGTSGSNTGELFF. Written as DNA, the CDR3 is TGTGCCAGCAGTTCCTTCTCCTCCGGGACTAGCGGATCGAACACCGGGGAGCTGTTTTTT.

The V and J genes are TRBV12-5 and TRBJ2-3, with D perhaps TRBD1 (5 bases). CDR3 length: 16 residues. V dropped 7 bases and J dropped 1 base, with 18 bases sitting between them. Looked up from germline, CDR1 is LGHNT and CDR2 is FRNRAP. CDR3: CASALGPGSRTDTQYF. In nucleotides, the CDR3 is TGTGCTAGTGCCCTCGGGCCAGGGTCCCGCACAGATACGCAGTATTTT.

This clonotype appeared many times. This chain connects TRBV7-9 to TRBJ1-2, with D unclear. V shed 1 base and J shed 1 base, with 16 bases lying between them. The CDR3 extends over 17 amino acids. Germline CDR1 and CDR2: SEHNR and FQNEAQ (reference sequence). As DNA, the CDR3 is TGTGCCAGCAGCTTAGGGGCAGGCGGCGGGGATAACTATGGCTACACCTTC. Translated, it gives CASSLGAGGGDNYGYTF. Drawing the rest from reference TRBV7-9 and TRBJ1-2, the complete variable domain is DTGVSQNPRHKITKRGQNVTFRCDPISEHNRLYWYRQTLGQGPEFLTYFQNEAQLEKSRLLSDRFSAERPKGSFSTLEIQRTEQGDSAMYLCASSLGAGGGDNYGYTFGSGTRLTVV.

Comments on this clonotype: The CDR3 end shows no conserved phenylalanine or tryptophan, and so a read error is likely. The gene calls are TRBV20-1 and TRBJ2-7; 11 bases are a match to TRBD2. Germline V CDR1 and CDR2: DFQATT, SNEGSKA (reference sequence). J gave up 6 bases and V 7 bases, and 14 bases lay outside the gene matches. The CDR3 contains 15 residues. In DNA form, the CDR3 reads TGCAGTGTTCTCCGGTTAGCGGGAGGGCCTCCCGAGCAGTACCTC. Its translation is CSVLRLAGGPPEQYL.

Of note for this clonotype: The CDR3 ends on some other residue instead of the conserved phenylalanine or tryptophan, so this is likely a read error. The DNA is omitted, as the CDR3 cannot be located on it reliably, and the CDR3 follows TCRdb's listing. The J gene is TRBJ2-5, the V gene TRBV11-2; TRBD2, the D gene given by the table, was not confirmed from the DNA. Both ends counted, the CDR3 spans 14 residues. Looked up from germline, CDR1 is SGHAT and CDR2 is FQNNGV. The CDR3 sequence is CASSLGTTYNERFL.

This clonotype was counted ten times or more. This chain connects TRBV9 to TRBJ2-7; 7 bases map to TRBD1. Trimming removed 4 bases from V and 4 bases from J; junction bases left unmatched: 8. The CDR3 consists of 14 residues. Germline loops: CDR1 SGDLS, CDR2 YYNGEE. The CDR3 protein is CASSPRDSRYEQYF. The CDR3, as DNA: TGTGCCAGCAGCCCAAGGGACAGCCGGTACGAGCAGTACTTC.

This clonotype was seen ten or more times. The chain employs TRBV6-2 or TRBV6-3 and TRBJ1-2; TRBD1 might be the D (6 bases). With 5 bases removed from V and 3 bases from J, the gap between germline ends came to 16 bases. Germline V gene sequence: CDR1 MNHEY, CDR2 SVGEGT. The CDR3 runs to 15 residues. CDR3 sequence (DNA): TGTGCCAGCAGTGTTCTAGGGGGAAGCGACTATGGCTACACCTTC. Its protein product is CASSVLGGSDYGYTF.

This clonotype was detected many times. The rearrangement links TRBV13 to TRBJ1-1, with D unresolved. This CDR3 contains 15 residues. V gave up 5 bases and J gave up 6 bases, with 19 bases separating them. CDR1 and CDR2 from the germline V gene are PRHDT and FYEKMQ (reference sequence). CDR3 sequence reads: CASSPSLETRAEAFF. CDR3 DNA: TGTGCCAGCAGCCCATCCTTGGAGACTAGGGCTGAAGCTTTCTTT.

The table lists this clonotype with many counts. V gene TRBV7-2 combines with J gene TRBJ2-1, with D maybe TRBD2 (5 bases). This CDR3 region has 16 residues. Germline V gives CDR1 SGHTA, CDR2 FQGNSA. Between the trimmed V and J ends, which lost 8 bases and 5 bases, there was a span of 22 bases. CDR3: CASLTGLGRVDNEQFF. The CDR3 DNA reads as TGTGCCAGCCTCACCGGTCTAGGGCGGGTCGACAATGAGCAGTTCTTC. Full variable domain (missing parts from reference TRBV7-2 and TRBJ2-1): GAGVSQSPSNKVTEKGKDVELRCDPISGHTALYWYRQSLGQGLEFLIYFQGNSAPDKSGLPSDRFSAERTGGSVSTLTIQRTQQEDSAVYLCASLTGLGRVDNEQFFGPGTRLTVL.

This clonotype has only one observation. V and J are TRBV5-4 and TRBJ1-2; the match to TRBD1 covers 7 bases. With V trimmed by 4 bases and J by 3 bases, 6 bases remained unmatched. The CDR3 runs to 14 residues. CDR1 SGHNT and CDR2 YYREEE come from the germline V gene (reference sequence). The CDR3 is CASSPGGGHYGYTF. The CDR3 region has the DNA TGTGCCAGCAGCCCCGGAGGGGGCCACTATGGCTACACCTTC.